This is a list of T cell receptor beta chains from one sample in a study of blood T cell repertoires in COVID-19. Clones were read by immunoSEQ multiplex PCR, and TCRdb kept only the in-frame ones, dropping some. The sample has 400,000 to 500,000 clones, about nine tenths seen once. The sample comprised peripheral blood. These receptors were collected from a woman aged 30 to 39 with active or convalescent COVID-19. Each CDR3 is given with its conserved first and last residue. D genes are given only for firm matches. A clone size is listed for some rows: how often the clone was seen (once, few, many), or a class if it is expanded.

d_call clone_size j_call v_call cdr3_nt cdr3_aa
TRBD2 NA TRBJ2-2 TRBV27 TGTGCCAGCAGTTCCACGGGACTAGCGGGTGTCACCGGGGAGCTGTTTTTT CASSSTGLAGVTGELFF
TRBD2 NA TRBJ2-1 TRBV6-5 TGTGCCAGCGGAATACTAGCGGGAGGCGACAATGAGCAGTTCTTC CASGILAGGDNEQFF
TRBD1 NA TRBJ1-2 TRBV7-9 TGTGCCAGCAGCCGGGGACAGGGGAACTATGGCTACACCTTC CASSRGQGNYGYTF
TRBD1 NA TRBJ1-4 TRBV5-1 TGCGCCAGCAGCTTGGTGGACGGGACAGCCTTAAATGAAAAACTGTTTTTT CASSLVDGTALNEKLFF
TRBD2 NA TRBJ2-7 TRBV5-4 TGTGCCAGCAAAGCGGGAACAGAGGACGAGCAGTACTTC CASKAGTEDEQYF
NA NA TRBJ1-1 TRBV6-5 TGTGCCAGCAGAGCGCCGGGACTCAGAGAAGCTTTCTTT CASRAPGLREAFF
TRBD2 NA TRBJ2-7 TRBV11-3 TGTGCCAGCAGCTTACCGTTGGGACTAGCGGGAGAATCTGCCTACGAGCAGTACTTC CASSLPLGLAGESAYEQYF
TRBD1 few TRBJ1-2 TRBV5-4 TGTGCCAGCAGCTCTACGTACTGGACAGGGTATGGCTACACCTTC CASSSTYWTGYGYTF
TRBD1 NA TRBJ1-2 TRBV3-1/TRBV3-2 TGTGCCAGCAGCCAAGGAGGAACACAGGGGGCGGCTGGCTACACCTTC CASSQGGTQGAAGYTF
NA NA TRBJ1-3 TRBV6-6 TGTGCCTCCGGAGGGGCCTACGACACCATATATTTT CASGGAYDTIYF
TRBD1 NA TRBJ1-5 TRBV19 TGTGCCAGTAGTCATTTCGGACAGGGATATAGCAATCAGCCCCAGCATTTT CASSHFGQGYSNQPQHF
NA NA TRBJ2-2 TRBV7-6 TGTGCCAGCAGCTTGGGCGGGGGCCTGAACACCGGGGAGCTGTTTTTT CASSLGGGLNTGELFF
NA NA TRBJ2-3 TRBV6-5 TGTGCCACCAAACCGGCCGGGACAGATACGCAGTATTTT CATKPAGTDTQYF
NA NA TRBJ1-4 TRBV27 TGTGCCAGCAGTTTATTTGCAGGTACCGAAAAACTGTTTTTT CASSLFAGTEKLFF
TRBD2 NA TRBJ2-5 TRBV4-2 TGTGCCAGCAGCCCACTAGCGGGGGGCCGGTACCAAGAGACCCAGTACTTC CASSPLAGGRYQETQYF
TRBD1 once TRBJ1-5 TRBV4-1 TGCGCCAGCAGCCTAGGACCGGGACAGGGGGCTCAGCCCCAGCATTTT CASSLGPGQGAQPQHF
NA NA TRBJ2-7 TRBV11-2 TGTGCCAGCAGCTTAGAGGCGGGGGCATACGAGCAGTACTTC CASSLEAGAYEQYF
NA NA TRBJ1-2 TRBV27 TGTGCCAGCAGTCCGTCCGGGGGACTCGGCTACACCTTC CASSPSGGLGYTF
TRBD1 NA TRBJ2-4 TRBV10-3 TGTGCCATCAGTGAGACAGGGGTGTCCAAAAACATTCAGTACTTC CAISETGVSKNIQYF
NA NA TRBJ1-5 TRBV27 TGTGCCAGCAGTCCTCGTTCGGGAGATAGCAATCAGCCCCAGCATTTT CASSPRSGDSNQPQHF
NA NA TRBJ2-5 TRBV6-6 TGTGCCAGCAGTTACTCGTCTCGCACACAAGAGACCCAGTACTTC CASSYSSRTQETQYF
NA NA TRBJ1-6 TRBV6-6 TGTGCCAGCAGGAAAGAGGGAAGCTCCTATAATTCACCCCTCCACTTT CASRKEGSSYNSPLHF
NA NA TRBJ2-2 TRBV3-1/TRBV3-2 TGTGCCAGCAGCCAATATGGAATTAGCGGTAACACCGGGGAGCTGTTTTTT CASSQYGISGNTGELFF
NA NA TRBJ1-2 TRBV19 TGTGCCAGTAGTATGGAGAACGGGAACCAGGTACTTTATGGCTACACCTTC CASSMENGNQVLYGYTF
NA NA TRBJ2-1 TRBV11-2 TGTGCCAGCAGCTCCCAATACAATGAGCAGTTCTTC CASSSQYNEQFF
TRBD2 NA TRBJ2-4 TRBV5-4 TGTGCCAGCAGCTTGGCGGGCGGGAGCGGGTCCAAAAACATTCAGTACTTC CASSLAGGSGSKNIQYF
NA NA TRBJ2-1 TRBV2 TGTGCCAGCAGTGTGCAGTCCTACAATGAGCAGTTCTTC CASSVQSYNEQFF
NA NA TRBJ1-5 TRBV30 TGTGCCTGGAGTAAAGGCGGGAATTCGGTTAGCAATCAGCCCCAGCATTTT CAWSKGGNSVSNQPQHF
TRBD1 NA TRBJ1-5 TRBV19 TGTGCCAGTAGTAGACAGGACAGGGGAGGTTTGCAGGGCAATCAGCCCCAGCATTTT CASSRQDRGGLQGNQPQHF
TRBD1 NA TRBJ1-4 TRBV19 TGTGCCAGTACTACAGGGGCGGCTAATGAAAAACTGTTTTTT CASTTGAANEKLFF
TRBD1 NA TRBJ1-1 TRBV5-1 TGCGCAAGTAAACAGGGGGAGAACACTGAAGCTTTCTTT CASKQGENTEAFF
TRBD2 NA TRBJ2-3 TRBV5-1 TGCGCCAGCAACCTCGGGGACTACACGGATACGCAGTATTTT CASNLGDYTDTQYF
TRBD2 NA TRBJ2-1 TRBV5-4 TGTGCCAGCAGCTTGGAGGTACTAGCGACTTACAATGAGCAGTTCTTC CASSLEVLATYNEQFF
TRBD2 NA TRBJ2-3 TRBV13 TGTGCCAGCAGCAGCTCCTCCGGGACTAGCGGGGGGATCACAGATACGCAGTATTTT CASSSSSGTSGGITDTQYF
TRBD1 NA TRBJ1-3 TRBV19 TGTGCCAGTAACCTCGACAGGGCTGGAAACACCATATATTTT CASNLDRAGNTIYF
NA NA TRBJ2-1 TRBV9 TGTGCCAGCAGCGTAGATGCGGGGAATGAGCAGTTCTTC CASSVDAGNEQFF
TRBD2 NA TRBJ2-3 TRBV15 TGTGCCACCAGCAGAGATCGGGAGCGGGACCCCACAGATACGCAGTATTTT CATSRDRERDPTDTQYF
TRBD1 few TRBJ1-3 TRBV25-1 TGTGCCAGCAGGGGGACAGGGGGCACTGGAAACACCATATATTTT CASRGTGGTGNTIYF
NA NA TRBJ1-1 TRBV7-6 TGTGCCAGCAGCTTAGATCAGGGGTTAGACACTGAAGCTTTCTTT CASSLDQGLDTEAFF
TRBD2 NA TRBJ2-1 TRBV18 TGTGCCAGCTCACCTACTAGCGGGAGGGGAAATGAGCAGTTCTTC CASSPTSGRGNEQFF
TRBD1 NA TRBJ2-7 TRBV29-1 TGCAGCGTTGGGGACAGAGGCCTCTCCTACGAGCAGTACTTC CSVGDRGLSYEQYF
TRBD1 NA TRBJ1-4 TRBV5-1 TGCGCCAGCAGCTTTACCGGGACAGCAACTAATGAAAAACTGTTTTTT CASSFTGTATNEKLFF
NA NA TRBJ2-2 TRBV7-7 TGTGCCAGCAGCCTGGTGGGGGGACCCGGGGAGCTGTTTTTT CASSLVGGPGELFF
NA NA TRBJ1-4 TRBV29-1 TGCAGCGTTCTTCCCCCGAATGAAAAACTGTTTTTT CSVLPPNEKLFF
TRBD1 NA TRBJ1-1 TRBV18 TGTGCCAGCTCACCACCGAAATCCCTGGGACAGGTTCTCGCCGGGGACACTGAAGCTTTCTTT CASSPPKSLGQVLAGDTEAFF
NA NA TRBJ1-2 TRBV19 TGTGCCAGTACGCATCCGACACTCTATGGCTACACCTTC CASTHPTLYGYTF
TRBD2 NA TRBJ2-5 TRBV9 TGTGCCAGCAGCGTAGGTGGGGGGGAAGAGACCCAGTACTTC CASSVGGGEETQYF
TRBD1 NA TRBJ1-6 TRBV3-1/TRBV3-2 TGTGCCAGCATGGGACAGGGGATTTCACCCCTCCACTTT CASMGQGISPLHF